This TCR beta chain appears in the sequencing data of a study of blood T cell repertoires in COVID-19. Background on the study: The origin of the acute and convalescent COVID-19 samples was the United States, Italy and Spain.

This study enrolled people aged roughly 18 to 89 from around 25 US geographic areas. Participant-given clinical history determined each cohort assignment. In the original analysis: The authors estimated nucleated cell counts from reference gene primer amplification. The method was immunoSEQ multiplex PCR; TCRdb's version includes in-frame clones alone and lacks a portion of them. The V and J calls and the clone size are those of that table, but D and trimming were determined from the DNA. The data show some 350,000 clones, over 80% seen once. The length of the CDR3 is 17 residues. V dropped 4 bases and J dropped 1; count of bases not matched to a gene: 9. CDR1 and CDR2 from the germline V gene are SGHNT and YYREEE (reference sequence).

The sample comprised PBMCs or T cells enriched from blood (not recorded which). The receptor comes from a man aged 25-45 years who had recovered from COVID-19. This sequence joins TRBV5-4 and TRBJ2-1, with 9 bases matching TRBD2. CDR3 region: CASSRGRGGFSYNEQFF. The CDR3 DNA sequence: TGTGCCAGCAGCCGGGGGCGGGGGGGCTTTTCCTACAATGAGCAGTTCTTC.